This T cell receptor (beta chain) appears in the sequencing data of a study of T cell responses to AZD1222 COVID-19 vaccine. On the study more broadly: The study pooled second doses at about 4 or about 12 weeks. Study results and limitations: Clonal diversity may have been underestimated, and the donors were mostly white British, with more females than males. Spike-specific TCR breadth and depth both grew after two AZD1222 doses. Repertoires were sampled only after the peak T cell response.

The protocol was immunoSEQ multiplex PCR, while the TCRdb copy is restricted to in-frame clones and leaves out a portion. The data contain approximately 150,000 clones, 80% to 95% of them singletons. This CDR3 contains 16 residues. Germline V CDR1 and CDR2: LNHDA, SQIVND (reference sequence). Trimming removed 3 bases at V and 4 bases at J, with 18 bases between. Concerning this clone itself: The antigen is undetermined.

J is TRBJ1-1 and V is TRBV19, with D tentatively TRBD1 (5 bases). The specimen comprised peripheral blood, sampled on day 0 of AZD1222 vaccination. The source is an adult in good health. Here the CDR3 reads CASSILAGRAGTEAFF. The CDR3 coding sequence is TGTGCCAGTAGTATCCTGGCAGGGAGAGCGGGCACTGAAGCTTTCTTT.